This T cell receptor beta chain is drawn from a study of cytomegalovirus exposure and HLA in healthy donors (dated by TCRdb to the late 2010s). About the full investigation: According to an earlier analysis of a few hundred of the donors, 200 million or so T cells yielded 90 million to 140 million unique TCR beta sequences and 276 Gb of sequence data. An early release covering about 600 HLA-typed donors comprised roughly 300 gigabases of sequencing data and around 85 million unique TCR sequences. Of the 398 genotyped donors, 65% to 90% fell in the genetic ancestry cluster associated with self-reported Caucasian donors. The study aimed to test whether cataloging public T cell receptors could reveal signatures of past pathogen exposure. The T cell repertoires of under 750 subjects were profiled by immunosequencing and related to cytomegalovirus serostatus. A separate validation cohort of over 95 different subjects was used in addition to the roughly 700-subject first cohort. To predict cytomegalovirus infection status, the study brought together high-throughput TCR immunosequencing, statistical association of individual TCRs with disease status, and machine learning. To study patterns of TCR occurrence, a later analysis re-analyzed previously published TCR beta repertoires from under 750 donors and added high-resolution HLA genotyping. Rather than using new phenotypic data, the later analysis identified candidate immune exposures from TCR beta sequences and from how often those sequences occurred across donors. An earlier analysis of around 580 of the donors used high-throughput TCR beta sequencing to judge whether each TCR beta V gene segment behaved as functional or pseudogenic. Donor age, sex, ethnicity and CMV serostatus were compiled alongside the repertoire data. In a later genetic analysis, genome-wide SNP genotypes for about three fifths of the roughly 670 donors were used, and that subset was treated as a discovery cohort. Every discovery cohort repertoire had been produced on one sequencing platform. HLA typing included class I and class II loci at four-digit resolution. Typing coverage varied by locus: roughly 620-640 donors for A, B, C, DRB1 and DQB1; more than 500 for DQA1; approximately 610 for DPA1; 450 to 480 for DPB1. Roughly 5 DR-DQ haplotypes were handled as single units for association and clustering, since linkage in the cohort was strong. On average, 235,054 unique TCR beta nucleotide sequences were sequenced per donor among 398 genotyped donors of the cohort, with 15% to 20% of those sequences being non-productive.

Points the paper makes about the study in general: Some IMGT-functional V segments, including TRBV6-2 and TRBV6-3, could not be distinguished by the 87-base-pair reads and were therefore excluded. According to a later analysis, most CMV-associated TCR beta chains appeared to be HLA-restricted, and the HLA associations seemed to be driven largely by CMV exposure. The study listed 150 to 200 TCR beta chains as associated with cytomegalovirus. CMV serostatus was the only immune exposure information available for the cohort. In this cohort, only TCR beta chains were sequenced, and detectable features were limited by the absence of alpha or paired-chain data. A further reported finding was that TCR beta sequences accurately predicted the HLA-A and HLA-B alleles for most subjects in the first cohort. It was suggested by the authors that the approach could potentially be generalized to other disease states and immunological phenotypes. Because HLA typing was missing for some donors at each locus, association tests included only the typed subset. According to a later genetic analysis, donors in an Asian-associated ancestry cluster had fewer N-insertions in productive TCRs than the roughly 670-donor mean. Because counts were too low, 15 or so rarely observed V segments, including chromosome 9 orphons, were excluded from the earlier analysis of 587 of the donors. A later analysis found that HLA-associated TCR beta chains were more clonally expanded and had lower generation probabilities than equally common non-associated chains. Three of the identified cytomegalovirus-associated TCR beta chains were confirmed in vitro to be specific for cytomegalovirus antigens. Linkage disequilibrium might explain the correlated functional status among segregating V segments, but an unknown experimental factor could not be excluded. Roughly uniform sequencing depth across donors was assumed in presence/absence analyses, although this assumption may not hold. According to a later analysis, TCR association rates differed among HLA loci, with DRB1 alleles showing the most associated TCRs and HLA-C alleles showing the fewest. When HLA alleles, especially DR and DQ, strongly co-occurred, TCR associations were difficult to assign to individual alleles. A cluster of highly shared sequence variants was judged likely to be a technical artifact of the sequencing pipeline. In a later analysis, several top co-occurrence clusters were reported to appear linked to parvovirus B19, influenza, CMV and Epstein-Barr virus. An association between a missense DCLRE1C variant and V-gene and J-gene trimming of TCR beta chains was found in a later genetic analysis and replicated in an independent cohort. Most TCR sequences were observed very rarely across donors, whereas some public TCRs were present in many individuals. In a later analysis, about 16,000 TCR beta sequences were associated with specific HLA alleles at a false discovery rate of 0.05. In both the original and validation cohorts, the classifier was reported to diagnose cytomegalovirus status with high specificity and sensitivity. Broadly in line with IMGT annotations, most TCR beta V segments showed up in productive rearrangements about 87% or about 30% of the time in an earlier analysis of several hundred of the donors.

The cohort comprised around 690 healthy bone marrow donors. At the time of sampling, every cohort member was nominally healthy, though immune exposures that went unrecorded were likely present. The donor was CMV seropositive and was included in the group of some 290 seropositive cohort members. A peripheral blood sample was provided by each donor, and peripheral blood mononuclear cells were used for TCR beta sequencing. Genomic DNA extraction from the blood cell samples was performed with the Qiagen DNeasy Blood Extraction Kit. As concerns this clone: The target of this receptor is not known. Within one base of it there is no much larger clone, and no base qualities were kept.

Library preparation was by the immunoSEQ multiplex PCR assay. A mixture of 60 forward primers for TCR Vbeta segments and 13 reverse primers for TCR Jbeta segments was used in the multiplex PCR. A multiplex PCR assay on genomic DNA amplified the CDR3 region of rearranged TCR beta genes. The Illumina HiSeq System was used to sequence the amplified TCR beta libraries as 87-base-pair reads. In the authors' own workflow: A later analysis counted some 74 million unique TCR beta chains across the 650 to 800 repertoires, and roughly 9.9 million of these chains were shared by at least two donors. A nearest-neighbor algorithm error-corrected the raw reads and collapsed the reads into unique sequences, merging closely related sequences to remove PCR and sequencing errors. V, D and J gene segments were assigned by aligning CDR3 sequences to IMGT reference sequences. For a sequence to be retained, a match of at least six nucleotides to both a V gene segment and a J gene segment was required. A rearrangement counted as productive if the CDR3 had no stop codons and remained in frame with V and J, and every other rearrangement counted as non-productive. CDR3 was defined according to IMGT convention as the region running from the second conserved V-encoded cysteine to the conserved J-encoded phenylalanine. Sequences without an unambiguous match to a single V gene segment were excluded from the earlier analysis of about 600 of the donors. An earlier analysis of some 500 of the donors classified V segments as functional when productive rearrangements were above 56.7% and as segregating when the standard deviation between donors was above 5%. To diagnose cytomegalovirus status from the catalog of TCR beta chain sequences, a statistical classification framework was built. V and J gene assignment, in a later analysis, came from comparing TCR nucleotide sequences with IMGT/GENE-DB human TR gene sequences. A later analysis assigned CDR3 sequences and most-parsimonious VDJ recombination scenarios with the TCRdist pipeline. A later analysis defined each TCR beta chain by its CDR3 amino acid sequence plus V-gene family, and excluded reads lacking a unique V-gene family. To address suspected cross-contamination and a sequencing artifact, a later analysis removed approximately 600 highly shared, low-generation-probability nucleotide sequences. In a later analysis, a clonal expansion index was calculated for each public chain from normalized within-repertoire ranks of inferred template counts. A later analysis computed generation probabilities with a VDJ recombination model fitted to out-of-frame rearrangements, and checked the results against IGoR. A later analysis scored TCR-TCR, TCR-HLA and TCR-CMV co-occurrence with hypergeometric tests, applying a repertoire-size bias correction to TCR pairs. A later analysis estimated false discovery rates by permuting HLA or CMV assignments 20 times. In a later analysis, co-occurring TCRs were grouped using DBSCAN, with TCRdist sequence similarity added in when clustering inside HLA-allele-positive subsets. Co-occurrence clustering excluded repertoires with fewer than 30,000 or more than 120,000 public chains, plus five with anomalous nucleotide sharing. TCRdb retrieved this table from immuneACCESS and kept in-frame rearrangements only. Not all clones are present; in checked studies, unresolved V genes account for under half, and no reason is known for the remainder. That table is the source of V, J and clone size, and D and trimming were worked out from the DNA. The sample includes some 150,000 clones, with roughly 82% observed a single time. Roughly 3.4% of the sample is taken by the ten largest.

For CDR1 and CDR2, the germline V gene lists MGHRA and YSYEKL. At the junction V is shortened by 5 bases and J by 4 bases; bases outside the gene matches: 9. The CDR3 spans 15 residues, from the cysteine through the phenylalanine. The only DNA kept is the CDR3, 45 bases in frame from the first base. The chain is assembled from TRBV4-1 and TRBJ2-5; 8 of the junction bases match TRBD2. This clonotype originated in a young man in good health and CMV-seropositive. The sequencing input was PBMCs. CDR3 sequence: CASSSTGGYAETQYF. Here is the DNA: TGCGCCAGCAGCTCGACGGGGGGGTACGCAGAGACCCAGTACTTC.